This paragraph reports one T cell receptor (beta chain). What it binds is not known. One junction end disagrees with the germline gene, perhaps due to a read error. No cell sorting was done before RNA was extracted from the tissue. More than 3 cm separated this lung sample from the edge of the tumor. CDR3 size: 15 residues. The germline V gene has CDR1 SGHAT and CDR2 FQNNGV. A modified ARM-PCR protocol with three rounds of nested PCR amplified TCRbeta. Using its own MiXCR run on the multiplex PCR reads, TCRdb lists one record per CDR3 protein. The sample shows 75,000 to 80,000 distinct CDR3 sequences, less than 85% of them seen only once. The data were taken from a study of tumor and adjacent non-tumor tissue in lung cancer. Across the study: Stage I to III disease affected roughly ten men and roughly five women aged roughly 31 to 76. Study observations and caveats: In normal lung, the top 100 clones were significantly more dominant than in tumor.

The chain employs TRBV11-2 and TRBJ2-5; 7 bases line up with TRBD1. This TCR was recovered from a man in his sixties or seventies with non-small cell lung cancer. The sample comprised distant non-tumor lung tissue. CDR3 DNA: TGTATCAGCAGCCCGGGGACAGTTGGGCAAGAGACTCAGTACTTC. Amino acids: CISSPGTVGQETQYF.